The 14 T cell receptor beta chains below were found in one sample sequenced in a study of OX40 agonist ivuxolimab in advanced cancers. Some clones are missing from TCRdb's copy, which holds only in-frame ones; the method was immunoSEQ multiplex PCR. The sample holds some 30,000 clones; about 73% are singletons and the top ten take under 15%. The sample was CD4+ or CD8+ T cells sorted from blood, taken in a trial of the OX40 agonist ivuxolimab. These receptors were collected from an adult with an advanced solid tumor such as melanoma, head and neck, liver or kidney cancer.

The chain joins TRBV27 to TRBJ2-2, with TRBD2 matching 7 bases. The CDR3 contains 14 residues. Germline loops: CDR1 MNHEY, CDR2 SMNVEV (reference sequence). V trimming: 5 bases; J trimming: 5 bases; junction bases outside the gene matches: 5. CDR3 bases: TGTGCCAGCAGTCGGGGAGGGATTACCGGGGAGCTGTTTTTT. Translated, it gives CASSRGGITGELFF.

J is TRBJ1-1 and V is TRBV5-1, with D hard to call. Germline CDR1 and CDR2: SGHRS and YFSETQ. V lost 4 bases and J lost 5, with 15 bases in between. The CDR3 consists of 14 residues. Written as DNA, the CDR3 is TGCGCCAGCAGCCCCTCGACCGGGAAGACTGAAGCTTTCTTT. Its protein product is CASSPSTGKTEAFF.

The V gene is TRBV19, the J gene TRBJ1-6, with D hard to call. Deletions cut 5 bases from V and 3 bases from J, with 11 bases between. The CDR3 is 15 residues long. CDR1 is LNHDA, CDR2 SQIVND, per germline (reference sequence). The CDR3 region is CASSSRENYNSPLHF. CDR3 in DNA: TGTGCCAGTAGTTCCCGGGAGAACTATAATTCACCCCTCCACTTT. Variable domain in full (rest from reference TRBV19 and TRBJ1-6): DGGITQSPKYLFRKEGQNVTLSCEQNLNHDAMYWYRQDPGQGLRLIYYSQIVNDFQKGDIAEGYSVSREKKESFPLTVTSAQKNPTAFYLCASSSRENYNSPLHFGNGTRLTVT.

Comments on this clone: Likely a read error: the CDR3 ends without its conserved phenylalanine or tryptophan. No DNA is shown, since the ends of the CDR3 on it are uncertain; the CDR3 is the one TCRdb lists. The genes are TRBV23-1 and TRBJ2-3; the D call in the table, TRBD1, was not verified against the DNA. TRBV23-1 is placed among ORFs of uncertain function. The CDR3 numbers 11 amino acids, ends counted. The chain's CDR3 is CASSRGTGGRN.

The chain combines TRBV5-4 with TRBJ2-1; D uncertain. The germline V gene has CDR1 SGHNT and CDR2 YYREEE (reference sequence). The CDR3 contains 13 residues. V lost 1 base to trimming and J lost 4 bases, with 6 bases between them. The DNA of the CDR3 is TGTGCCAGCAGCTTGTCCTCTTACAATGAGCAGTTCTTC. Amino acid sequence: CASSLSSYNEQFF.

This clone ranks as medium-sized (0.01 to 0.1%). The CDR3 reads CASSLSQGSTEAFF. In nucleotides, the CDR3 is TGTGCCAGCAGTTTATCACAGGGAAGCACTGAAGCTTTCTTT. The V call is TRBV27, the J call TRBJ1-1; D is possibly TRBD1 (6 bases). The germline gives CDR1 MNHEY, CDR2 SMNVEV (reference sequence). Trimming took off 0 bases at V and 4 bases at J, with 9 bases between the two ends. This CDR3 contains 14 residues.

The V and J genes are TRBV6-5 and TRBJ1-1; 7 bases are shared with TRBD1. Germline values: CDR1 MNHEY, CDR2 SVGAGI. Trimming took 5 bases from V and 3 from J; bases not matched to a gene: 6. This CDR3 has 14 residues. CDR3 loop: CASSGQAADTEAFF. CDR3 nucleotide sequence: TGTGCCAGCAGTGGACAGGCTGCGGACACTGAAGCTTTCTTT.

The gene calls are TRBV5-1 and TRBJ2-7; possible D gene TRBD1, 6 bases. Germline CDR1 is SGHRS and CDR2 is YFSETQ. Between the trimmed V and J ends, which lost 0 bases and 1 base, there was a span of 11 bases. The length of the CDR3 is 15 residues. CDR3 protein: CASSLEWGLSYEQYF. DNA of the CDR3: TGCGCCAGCAGCTTGGAATGGGGGCTTTCCTACGAGCAGTACTTC.

With regard to this clone: This sample also contains other DNA sequences that code for the same CDR3. The chain recombines TRBV10-3 with TRBJ1-2; the D gene is possibly TRBD1 (5 bases). In germline, CDR1 is ENHRY, CDR2 SYGVKD. V shed 2 bases and J shed 4 bases, with 14 bases lying between them. CDR3 length: 15 residues. CDR3 coding DNA: TGTGCCATCAGTGAGGACCCGGGGGTTGGCTATGGCTACACCTTC. It translates to CAISEDPGVGYGYTF.

The rearrangement uses TRBV5-6 and TRBJ2-7; 12 nucleotides agree with TRBD1. CDR1 and CDR2 (germline): SGHDT, YYEEEE. The V and J ends lost 2 bases and 5 bases, in that order; junction bases with no gene match: 5. The CDR3 extends over 15 amino acids. The CDR3 DNA reads TGTGCCAGCAGCTTTGGGACAGGGGGCCTCCACGAGCAGTACGTC. The encoded protein is CASSFGTGGLHEQYV.

This clone has only one observation. The J gene is TRBJ1-2, the V gene TRBV15, with D unresolved. The CDR3 consists of 14 residues. Germline V CDR1 and CDR2: LNHNV, YYDKDF (reference sequence). Trimming removed 0 bases at V and 4 bases at J, with 9 bases between. The CDR3 coding sequence is TGTGCCACCAGCAGAGATATCGTGTCCTATGGCTACACCTTC. Its translation is CATSRDIVSYGYTF.

The chain couples TRBV5-6 to TRBJ1-2; tentatively, D is TRBD1 (6 bases). CDR1 and CDR2 (germline): SGHDT, YYEEEE. CDR3 length: 13 residues. The V gene lost 5 bases and the J gene lost 0 bases, with 8 bases spanning the gap. The DNA for the CDR3 is TGTGCCAGCAGGGACAGTTCTAACTATGGCTACACCTTC. Amino acids: CASRDSSNYGYTF.

The chain uses TRBV4-1 and TRBJ1-1, with D maybe TRBD1 (6 bases). The CDR3 has 13 amino acids. In germline, CDR1 is MGHRA, CDR2 YSYEKL. V was trimmed by 2 bases and J by 5 bases, leaving 9 bases between them. DNA for the CDR3: TGCGCCAGCAGCCAACAGGGGAGGACTGAAGCTTTCTTT. Translation: CASSQQGRTEAFF.

The chain couples TRBV5-4 to TRBJ2-7; tentative D call: TRBD2 (6 bases). Germline V gives CDR1 SGHNT, CDR2 YYREEE (reference sequence). V was pared by 5 bases and J by 0 bases, with 15 bases between. The CDR3 is made up of 15 amino acids. The chain's CDR3 is CASRFGGTNSYEQYF. CDR3 nucleotide sequence: TGTGCCAGCAGATTTGGGGGGACCAACTCCTACGAGCAGTACTTC. The entire variable domain, with the rest obtained from reference TRBV5-4 and TRBJ2-7, is as follows: ETGVTQSPTHLIKTRGQQVTLRCSSQSGHNTVSWYQQALGQGPQFIFQYYREEENGRGNFPPRFSGLQFPNYSSELNVNALELDDSALYLCASRFGGTNSYEQYFGPGTRLTVT.